This TCR beta chain is from a study of T cell responses to AZD1222 COVID-19 vaccine. Germline V CDR1 and CDR2: SGHTA, FQGNSA. The CDR3 loop spans 15 amino acids. The germline V and J ends were trimmed by 4 bases and 4 bases, with 14 bases remaining between them. Assay: immunoSEQ multiplex PCR; the TCRdb copy retains only in-frame clones and omits some. The sample lists about 140,000 clones; 89% were seen once. This rearrangement joins TRBV7-2 to TRBJ1-5, with D perhaps TRBD1 (6 bases). This sequence originates from an adult in good health. The sample here was peripheral blood, taken on day 0 of AZD1222 vaccination. CDR3 loop: CASSSQGKGNQPQHF. The DNA for the CDR3 is TGTGCCAGCAGCTCACAGGGAAAAGGAAATCAGCCCCAGCATTTT.